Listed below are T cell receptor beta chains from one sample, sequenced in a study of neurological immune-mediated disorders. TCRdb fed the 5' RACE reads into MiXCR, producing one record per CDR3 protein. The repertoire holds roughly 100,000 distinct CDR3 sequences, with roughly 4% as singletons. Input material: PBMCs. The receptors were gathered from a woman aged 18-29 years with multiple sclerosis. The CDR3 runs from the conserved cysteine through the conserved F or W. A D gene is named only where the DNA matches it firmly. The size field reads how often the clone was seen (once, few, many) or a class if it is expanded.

cdr3_aa: CASSLSGTYNEQFF; cdr3_nt: TGTGCCAGCAGCTTAAGCGGTACCTACAATGAGCAGTTCTTC; j_call: TRBJ2-1; clone_size: many; v_call: TRBV13; d_call: .; cdr3_length: 14
cdr3_aa: CASSDIQGGDEQYF; cdr3_nt: TGTGCCAGCAGCGATATACAGGGGGGGGACGAGCAGTACTTC; j_call: TRBJ2-7; clone_size: many; v_call: TRBV9; d_call: .; cdr3_length: 14
cdr3_aa: CASSASGESPLHF; cdr3_nt: TGTGCCAGCTCAGCAAGTGGCGAATCACCCCTCCACTTT; j_call: TRBJ1-6; clone_size: many; v_call: TRBV9; d_call: .; cdr3_length: 13
cdr3_aa: CASSSIPGQGYNEQFF; cdr3_nt: TGTGCCAGCAGCTCAATTCCGGGACAGGGGTACAATGAGCAGTTCTTC; j_call: TRBJ2-1; clone_size: many; v_call: TRBV7-2; d_call: TRBD1; cdr3_length: 16
cdr3_aa: CASSDRGTNTGELFF; cdr3_nt: TGTGCCAGCAGTGATAGAGGAACGAACACCGGGGAGCTGTTTTTT; j_call: TRBJ2-2; clone_size: many; v_call: TRBV2; d_call: .; cdr3_length: 15
cdr3_aa: CASSLKGADIQYF; cdr3_nt: TGTGCCAGCAGCTTAAAGGGGGCGGACATTCAGTACTTC; j_call: TRBJ2-4; clone_size: many; v_call: TRBV7-2; d_call: TRBD1; cdr3_length: 13
cdr3_aa: CSANPISDSYNEQFF; cdr3_nt: TGCAGTGCTAACCCCATCTCGGACAGCTACAATGAGCAGTTCTTC; j_call: TRBJ2-1; clone_size: many; v_call: TRBV20-1; d_call: .; cdr3_length: 15
cdr3_aa: CASSQVTGATGELFF; cdr3_nt: TGCGCCAGCAGCCAAGTAACGGGGGCCACCGGGGAGCTGTTTTTT; j_call: TRBJ2-2; clone_size: many; v_call: TRBV4-1; d_call: .; cdr3_length: 15
cdr3_aa: CASSPPTYEQFF; cdr3_nt: TGTGCCAGCAGCCCCCCGACCTATGAGCAGTTCTTC; j_call: TRBJ2-1; clone_size: many; v_call: TRBV7-2; d_call: .; cdr3_length: 12
cdr3_aa: CASSLVGLSTPEQYF; cdr3_nt: TGTGCCAGCAGCTTAGTGGGGCTTAGTACTCCCGAGCAGTACTTC; j_call: TRBJ2-7; clone_size: many; v_call: TRBV7-2; d_call: .; cdr3_length: 15
cdr3_aa: CASSLTGAWDEQFF; cdr3_nt: TGTGCCAGCAGCTTAACCGGGGCCTGGGATGAGCAGTTCTTC; j_call: TRBJ2-1; clone_size: many; v_call: TRBV5-5; d_call: .; cdr3_length: 14
cdr3_aa: CSARFGGSSYNEQFF; cdr3_nt: TGCAGTGCTAGATTTGGCGGGAGTTCCTACAATGAGCAGTTCTTC; j_call: TRBJ2-1; clone_size: many; v_call: TRBV20-1; d_call: TRBD2; cdr3_length: 15
cdr3_aa: CASSLAAERGYGYTF; cdr3_nt: TGTGCCAGCAGCTTAGCGGCGGAAAGAGGCTATGGCTACACCTTC; j_call: TRBJ1-2; clone_size: many; v_call: TRBV7-2; d_call: .; cdr3_length: 15
cdr3_aa: CASSPQGAGEQFF; cdr3_nt: TGTGCCAGCAGCCCTCAGGGTGCTGGTGAGCAGTTCTTC; j_call: TRBJ2-1; clone_size: many; v_call: TRBV6-5; d_call: .; cdr3_length: 13
cdr3_aa: CASTSTVPPNSEQYF; cdr3_nt: TGCGCCAGCACCTCTACGGTCCCACCTAATAGCGAGCAGTACTTC; j_call: TRBJ2-7; clone_size: many; v_call: TRBV5-1; d_call: .; cdr3_length: 15